This TCR beta chain came from a study of CD8+CD57+ T cells in acquired aplastic anemia (dated by TCRdb to 2017 to 2018). At the level of the whole study: A mean of roughly 3.2 ug of DNA, ranging from about 0.2 to 27.4 ug, was extracted from sorted CD4+ and CD8+ cells. CD8+CD57+ expansion was defined as a frequency above the mean frequency observed in healthy subjects. Study-wide findings and limitations: No significant difference in CD8+ Simpson's diversity was found between patients and healthy controls (P=0.060). Fewer than 30 CD8+ CDR3 sequences were found in both patients and controls but appeared to be highly expressed in patients and within the immunodominant clones of the patients.

The CDR3 starts with the cysteine, ends with the phenylalanine, and has 13 residues. Solely the CDR3 DNA is kept, with 39 bases framed from the first base. The germline V gene sets CDR1 to KGHDR and CDR2 to SFDVKD. At the junction V is shortened by 5 bases and J by 0 bases, with 7 bases in between. Profiling of TCR beta VDJ combinations and CDR3 sequences used genomic DNA as the template. An Illumina HiSeq 2000 was the platform used for TCR repertoire sequencing. Turning to the authors' computational methods: TRBV/TRBJ rearrangement plots, CDR3 size and DJ length profiles, and Simpson's diversity index were used to assess repertoires. The most abundant DNA sequence in the deep sequencing data was taken as the immunodominant clone. CDR3 amino acid sequences were checked for sharing across subjects and were also compared against the VDJdb database and published repertoires. TCRdb handled the public reads itself, with Q25 trimming in fastp and clone calling in MiXCR, and kept productive beta chains. Under each unique CDR3 protein, matching rows form one entry showing the most common genes and DNA. In this record, the V and J calls reflect TCRdb's handling and not the investigators' own analysis. The sample profile shows about 190,000 distinct CDR3 sequences; around 45% of them were found once. Approximately 9.7% of the sample rests with the top ten.

The table lists this clonotype with many counts. The target of this receptor is not known. No base-level quality is on record; no much larger clone is a single base apart. Patients chosen for sequencing had shown expansion of CD8+CD57+ cells by flow cytometry. Every patient had severe acquired aplastic anemia, diagnosed using the International Study of Aplastic Anemia and Agranulocytosis and Camitta criteria. Patients had received no therapy at the time of blood sampling. In this study, sorted CD4+ and CD8+ T cells from the blood of healthy subjects and of severe aplastic anemia patients had their TCR repertoires deep-sequenced. Patients were enrolled under clinicaltrials.gov protocols 00001620, 01623167, 00001397, 00071045, 00081523 and 00961064 in the USA. Ficoll-Paque density gradient centrifugation was used to isolate peripheral blood mononuclear cells. CD4+ and CD8+ T cells were sorted by FACS or magnetic beads before DNA extraction.

This clonotype was sampled from a human donor with aplastic anemia. The sequence joins TRBV24-1 to TRBJ2-7; D gene: possibly TRBD2, on 6 matching bases. Sample: sorted CD4+, CD8+, or CD8+CD57+ T cells (not recorded which) from PBMCs. The nucleotide sequence reads TGTGCCACCAGTGGGGGACTCTCCTACGAGCAGTACTTC. Protein translation: CATSGGLSYEQYF.